Here is one TCR beta chain with its context. Participants were aged 18 to 89 years, lived in under 25 US areas, and enrolled virtually. Self-reported history from a screening survey and questionnaire set each donor's cohort. This specimen comes from a study of blood T cell repertoires in COVID-19. Study summary: The study drew acute and convalescent COVID-19 samples from the United States, Italy and Spain.

Trimming took 12 bases from V and 0 from J, leaving 11 bases between them. Germline V lookup: CDR1 KGHDR, CDR2 SFDVKD. CDR3 size: 13 residues. Authors' processing steps: Nucleated cell counts were estimated from reference gene primer amplification. Assay: immunoSEQ multiplex PCR; the TCRdb copy retains only in-frame clones and omits some. V and J calls plus clone size are reproduced from that table; the DNA served to infer D and trimming. The repertoire holds fewer than 250,000 clones, with about four fifths as singletons. The receptor was derived from a woman in her 50s with acute COVID-19. Sample: PBMCs or T cells enriched from blood (not recorded which). This rearrangement joins TRBV24-1 to TRBJ2-1; D is undetermined. The CDR3 loop reads CAVASGSYNEQFF. The CDR3 coding sequence is TGTGCCGTGGCTAGTGGCTCCTACAATGAGCAGTTCTTC.